This T cell receptor (beta chain) emerged from a study of blood T cells in healthy people across ages. A second roughly 6 to 12 cycle PCR used barcoded and J-beta primers. TCRdb reprocessed the 5' RACE reads with MiXCR, giving one entry per CDR3 protein. The table lists about 1.7 million distinct CDR3 sequences, 25% to 30% of them singletons. Extraction of total RNA produced a minimum of 5.5 micrograms from each sample. Germline CDR1 reads SGHTA; CDR2 reads FQGNSA. The CDR3 loop spans 16 amino acids. V lost 6 bases to trimming and J lost 7 bases, with 22 bases between them. Whole-study results and caveats: Unknown CMV status may confound age-related changes in expanded clones.

A few counts support this clonotype. Its target is not known. The chain carries TRBV7-2 and TRBJ1-5; D is perhaps TRBD1 (5 bases). This sequence originates from a woman under 40 in good health. Specimen: blood. The CDR3, as DNA: TGTGCCAGCAGTACCGGGATCGGGATGAGGGACCAGCCCCAGCATTTT. This codes for CASSTGIGMRDQPQHF.